This T cell receptor (beta chain) was recorded in a study of blood T cell repertoires in COVID-19. Germline lookup yields CDR1 GTSNPN and CDR2 SVGIG (reference sequence). The CDR3 is 13 residues long. The V and J ends lost 6 bases and 4 bases, in that order; junction bases with no gene match: 6. The data were produced by immunoSEQ multiplex PCR, yet TCRdb's version contains in-frame clones alone and is incomplete. The repertoire includes over 600,000 clones, just under 90% of them detected once, and roughly 0.26% sits in the top ten. The sequencing sample was made of peripheral blood. This chain links TRBV30 with TRBJ2-7; 10 nucleotides line up with TRBD1. The TCR was taken from a woman aged 18-29 years with acute or convalescent COVID-19. CDR3 coding DNA: TGTGCCTGCTCGGGACAGGGGATGTACGAGCAGTACTTC. Amino acid sequence: CACSGQGMYEQYF.